These 23 T cell receptor beta chains originate from one sample sequenced in a study of blood T cell repertoires in COVID-19. Only in-frame clones appear in the TCRdb table, and some are missing; sequencing was by immunoSEQ multiplex PCR. The table includes about 89,000 clones, about 91% detected once. Material for sequencing was peripheral blood. These receptors were collected from a man between 60 and 75 years old with acute or convalescent COVID-19.

The chain couples TRBV4-2 to TRBJ2-5; D uncertain. V lost 0 bases and J 2 bases, leaving 7 bases between the germline ends. This CDR3 region has 14 residues. Germline V gene data show CDR1 as LGHNA and CDR2 as YNFKEQ. The CDR3 sequence is CASSQDLQQETQYF. CDR3 DNA sequence: TGTGCCAGCAGCCAAGATCTGCAGCAAGAGACCCAGTACTTC.

This clone was recorded once. The chain joins TRBV7-3 to TRBJ2-7, with D perhaps TRBD1 (5 bases). This CDR3 contains 14 residues. With 2 bases removed from V and 3 bases from J, the gap between germline ends came to 11 bases. CDR1 and CDR2 (germline): SGHTA, FQGTGA. Written as DNA, the CDR3 is TGTGCCAGCAGCTTAGAGAGACAGAGCTACGAGCAGTACTTC. It translates to CASSLERQSYEQYF.

J is TRBJ2-1 and V is TRBV3-1 (or the pseudogene TRBV3-2); 12 bases match TRBD2. The junction had 3 bases not matched to a gene; V was cut back by 4 bases and J by 2 bases. The CDR3 sequence is 16 residues long. The germline CDR1 and CDR2 sequences are LGHDT and YNNKEL (reference sequence). The DNA for the CDR3 is TGTGCCAGCAGCCCTCTAGCGGGAGGGACCTACAATGAGCAGTTCTTC. Its translation is CASSPLAGGTYNEQFF.

V usage is TRBV5-1 and J usage is TRBJ1-3; D unclear. The germline V gene has CDR1 SGHRS and CDR2 YFSETQ. With 0 bases removed from V and 0 bases from J, the gap between germline ends came to 7 bases. The CDR3 is made up of 15 amino acids. DNA for the CDR3: TGCGCCAGCAGCTTGGGATTCGGCTCTGGAAACACCATATATTTT. Translation gives CASSLGFGSGNTIYF.

This clone was counted a single time. The chain recombines TRBV5-1 with TRBJ2-6; a weak D match, TRBD1 (6 bases). The V gene lost 4 bases and the J gene lost 2 bases, with 13 bases spanning the gap. There are 16 residues in the CDR3. Germline CDR1 and CDR2: SGHRS and YFSETQ. CDR3 amino acids: CASSRGEGAGANVLTF. The CDR3 DNA reads TGCGCCAGCAGCAGGGGCGAGGGGGCTGGGGCCAACGTCCTGACTTTC.

This clone was observed a handful of times. The V and J genes are TRBV7-3 and TRBJ2-2; D might be TRBD2 (5 bases). Germline V gene lookup returns CDR1 SGHTA and CDR2 FQGTGA. The ends were cut back, 8 bases at V and 4 bases at J, with 11 bases in the middle. CDR3 length: 13 residues. CDR3 bases: TGTGCCAGCGGTAGCGTGGGCACCGGGGAGCTGTTTTTT. Translated: CASGSVGTGELFF.

The chain uses TRBV24-1 and TRBJ2-5; 7 bases line up with TRBD2. The ends lost 0 bases at V and 0 bases at J; junction bases unmatched: 12. CDR3 size: 19 residues. Germline CDR1 reads KGHDR; CDR2 reads SFDVKD. This chain's CDR3 is CATSDLRLSGLPNQETQYF. The CDR3 region has the DNA TGTGCCACCAGTGATTTGCGTCTCTCGGGACTACCAAACCAAGAGACCCAGTACTTC.

The rearrangement uses TRBV5-4 and TRBJ2-3, with 11 bases that match TRBD1. The germline V gene has CDR1 SGHNT and CDR2 YYREEE (reference sequence). The CDR3 is 15 amino acids. J gave up 3 bases and V 4 bases, and 4 bases lay outside the gene matches. The CDR3 spells CASSQDRGQTDTQYF. In nucleotides, the CDR3 is TGTGCCAGCAGCCAGGACAGGGGGCAGACAGATACGCAGTATTTT.

J is TRBJ1-1 and V is TRBV5-1; TRBD1 is a possible D gene (6 bases). The V and J ends lost 0 bases and 8 bases respectively, with 17 bases between them. The CDR3 sequence is 15 residues long. In germline, CDR1 is SGHRS, CDR2 YFSETQ. For the CDR3, the DNA is TGCGCCAGCAGCTTGGATTCCAGGGCGAGGGGGGAAGCTTTCTTT. This sequence encodes CASSLDSRARGEAFF.

The chain employs TRBV11-2 and TRBJ1-1, with unresolved D. This CDR3 is built from 13 residues. V shed 2 bases and J shed 6 bases, with 10 bases lying between them. The germline V gene encodes CDR1 SGHAT and CDR2 FQNNGV. CDR3 sequence: CASSLISGPEAFF. The CDR3 nucleotides are TGTGCCAGCAGCTTAATTTCAGGCCCTGAAGCTTTCTTT.

This chain's CDR3 is CASSPYAGGDAYNEQFF. The CDR3 coding sequence is TGTGCCAGCAGCCCATATGCAGGGGGAGATGCCTACAATGAGCAGTTCTTC. V is TRBV7-7 and J is TRBJ2-1; 7 bases are a match to TRBD1. V shed 5 bases, J shed 2 bases, and the junction held 12 bases outside the gene matches. Germline CDR1 and CDR2: SSHAT and FNYEAQ (reference sequence). The CDR3 sequence is 17 residues long. The whole variable domain, filled in from reference TRBV7-7 and TRBJ2-1, reads GAGVSQSPRYKVTKRGQDVTLRCDPISSHATLYWYQQALGQGPEFLTYFNYEAQPDKSGLPSDRFSAERPEGSISTLTIQRTEQRDSAMYRCASSPYAGGDAYNEQFFGPGTRLTVL.

V usage is TRBV6-6 and J usage is TRBJ1-2; 11 nucleotides align to TRBD1. This CDR3 contains 15 residues. Germline lookup yields CDR1 MNHNY and CDR2 SVGAGI (reference sequence). V dropped 4 bases and J dropped 2; count of bases not matched to a gene: 3. CDR3 protein: CASSSGTGGNYGYTF. The CDR3 bases are TGTGCCAGCAGTTCCGGGACAGGGGGGAACTATGGCTACACCTTC.

This chain joins TRBV6-5 and TRBJ2-2; 8 nucleotides match TRBD2. Per the germline V gene, CDR1 is MNHEY and CDR2 is SVGAGI. This CDR3 has 15 residues. J was trimmed by 7 bases and V by 6 bases; bases with no gene match: 10. The CDR3 DNA reads TGTGCCAGCAGGCCCCGGGGGGGATCGGGCGGGGAGCTGTTTTTT. This translates into CASRPRGGSGGELFF.

The J gene is TRBJ2-7, the V gene TRBV6-5, with TRBD1 matching 7 bases. V was clipped by 10 bases and J by 3 bases; unmatched bases: 6. This CDR3 is built from 12 residues. Germline-derived CDR1 and CDR2 are MNHEY and SVGAGI. The CDR3 protein is CATGTEIYEQYF. CDR3 sequence (DNA): TGTGCCACCGGGACAGAAATCTACGAGCAGTACTTC.

V is TRBV7-2 and J is TRBJ2-5; no clear D. This CDR3 region has 15 residues. Germline CDR1 and CDR2: SGHTA and FQGNSA. V lost 1 base, J lost 2 bases, and 11 bases lay in between. The CDR3 sequence: CASSLDGNRQETQYF. CDR3 coding DNA: TGTGCCAGCAGCTTAGATGGCAACAGACAAGAGACCCAGTACTTC.

The chain uses TRBV19 and TRBJ2-3, with 7 bases that match TRBD2. Germline assignment: CDR1 LNHDA and CDR2 SQIVND (reference sequence). The CDR3 is 15 residues long. The junction had 14 bases not matched to a gene; V was cut back by 4 bases and J by 10 bases. The CDR3 region is CASSTGLAEVLAQYF. CDR3 sequence (DNA): TGTGCCAGTAGTACCGGGCTAGCGGAAGTCCTCGCGCAGTATTTT.

This chain joins TRBV5-1 and TRBJ1-1, with a possible D match to TRBD1 (5 bases). Trimming left V 4 bases short and J 0 bases short, with 10 bases between. Germline values: CDR1 SGHRS, CDR2 YFSETQ. CDR3 size: 14 residues. The CDR3 loop reads CASSRQTMNTEAFF. The CDR3 coding sequence is TGCGCCAGCAGCCGACAGACAATGAACACTGAAGCTTTCTTT.

V usage is TRBV27 and J usage is TRBJ2-7; tentative D call: TRBD2 (5 bases). The CDR3 extends over 14 amino acids. V was shortened by 7 bases and J by 4 bases, with 17 bases between the two germline ends. Germline V lookup: CDR1 MNHEY, CDR2 SMNVEV (reference sequence). The CDR3 DNA is TGTGCCAGCAAAGGGAGCGCGGCGAGGTACGAGCAGTACTTC. Translated: CASKGSAARYEQYF.

The chain recombines TRBV5-1 with TRBJ2-1, with TRBD1 identical over 8 bases. The J segment lost 1 base and the V segment lost 4 bases, leaving 7 bases of the junction unmatched. The CDR3 extends over 16 amino acids. The germline gives CDR1 SGHRS, CDR2 YFSETQ. The CDR3: CASSETGAPSYNEQFF. CDR3 sequence (DNA): TGCGCCAGCAGCGAGACAGGGGCCCCATCCTACAATGAGCAGTTCTTC.

The genes are TRBV9 and TRBJ2-3; D is perhaps TRBD1 (5 bases). The CDR3 extends over 13 amino acids. Trimming pared 4 bases from V and 11 bases from J, leaving 17 bases between. CDR1 is SGDLS, CDR2 YYNGEE, per germline. CDR3 residues: CASSQRGTYEQYF. The CDR3 nucleotides read TGTGCCAGCAGCCAAAGGGGAACGTACGAGCAGTATTTT.

The gene calls are TRBV30 and TRBJ1-1; D is ambiguous. The CDR3 is made up of 11 amino acids. The V gene lost 5 bases and the J gene lost 0 bases, with 4 bases spanning the gap. Germline V lookup: CDR1 GTSNPN, CDR2 SVGIG (reference sequence). As DNA, the CDR3 is TGTGCCTGGGGGCTGAACACTGAAGCTTTCTTT. It encodes CAWGLNTEAFF. Variable domain in full (rest from reference TRBV30 and TRBJ1-1): SQTIHQWPATLVQPVGSPLSLECTVEGTSNPNLYWYRQAAGRGLQLLFYSVGIGQISSEVPQNLSASRPQDRQFILSSKKLLLSDSGFYLCAWGLNTEAFFGQGTRLTVV.

The chain links TRBV6-2 or TRBV6-3 to TRBJ1-1, with 9 bases matching TRBD1. CDR1 is MNHEY, CDR2 SVGEGT, per germline. Trimming cost V 2 bases and J 0 bases; bases outside gene matches: 10. This CDR3 region has 18 residues. The CDR3 DNA is TGTGCCAGCAGTTACCGCCGGGACAGGGTCTCCATGAACACTGAAGCTTTCTTT. Amino acids: CASSYRRDRVSMNTEAFF.

A remark on this clone: Other nucleotide sequences in the sample specify the same CDR3. The CDR3 bases are TGCGCCAGCAGCTTGGACAGCTCTGGGGCCAACGTCCTGACTTTC. Its protein is CASSLDSSGANVLTF. The chain joins TRBV5-1 to TRBJ2-6; D call uncertain. Germline CDR1 is SGHRS and CDR2 is YFSETQ. CDR3 length: 15 residues. Trimming removed 0 bases at V and 0 bases at J, with 4 bases between. The full variable domain, with the rest looked up from reference TRBV5-1 and TRBJ2-6, is KAGVTQTPRYLIKTRGQQVTLSCSPISGHRSVSWYQQTPGQGLQFLFEYFSETQRNKGNFPGRFSGRQFSNSRSEMNVSTLELGDSALYLCASSLDSSGANVLTFGAGSRLTVL.